The clone carrying this T cell receptor beta chain was picked up a small number of times. The CDR3 loop spans 16 amino acids. V lost 3 bases to trimming and J lost 8 bases; unmatched junction nucleotides: 14. Germline loops: CDR1 DFQATT, CDR2 SNEGSKA (reference sequence). MiXCR was run by TCRdb on the RT-PCR reads, yielding one entry per CDR3 protein. The sample comprises approximately 140,000 distinct CDR3 sequences, about 36% of which are singletons, and about 50% rests with the top ten. The data belong to a study of patients and donors after allogeneic stem cell transplantation. The TCR was taken from a human donor who was either an allogeneic HSCT recipient or a stem cell or donor lymphocyte infusion donor (not recorded which). It is not recorded whose cells these are; they may come from a transplant donor. Sequenced: blood, either unsorted or a sorted T cell fraction (not recorded which). This chain connects TRBV20-1 to TRBJ2-1, with TRBD2 matching 9 bases. CDR3 loop: CSARAIVAGATHEQFF. The CDR3 DNA reads TGCAGTGCTAGGGCCATAGTAGCGGGGGCAACCCATGAGCAGTTCTTC.